The rows below give T cell receptor beta chains drawn from one sample of a study of cytomegalovirus exposure and HLA in healthy donors. Measured with immunoSEQ multiplex PCR; TCRdb has only the in-frame clones, and not every one. Here the sample spans around 160,000 clones, 91% being singletons. The source material was PBMCs. The receptors were gathered from a woman aged 18-29 years in good health and CMV-seropositive. CDR3s include the opening cysteine and the closing phenylalanine or tryptophan. A D gene is named only where the DNA matches it firmly. Not every row has a clone size; where given, it reads once, few, many or a size class.

d_gene	v_gene	abundance	j_gene	CDR3aa	CDR3nt
.	TRBV5-6	.	TRBJ2-5	CASSLLTGEETQYF	TGTGCCAGCAGCTTGTTGACAGGCGAAGAGACCCAGTACTTC
.	TRBV5-1	.	TRBJ2-3	CASSSRQATTDTQYF	TGCGCCAGCAGCTCTCGACAGGCTACGACAGATACGCAGTATTTT
.	TRBV15	.	TRBJ1-2	CATSRDVAVVYGYTF	TGTGCCACCAGCAGAGATGTAGCGGTTGTGTATGGCTACACCTTC
.	TRBV4-2	.	TRBJ2-7	CASSQEWAQNSGAYEQYF	TGTGCCAGCAGCCAAGAGTGGGCGCAAAACTCGGGAGCCTACGAGCAGTACTTC
TRBD2	TRBV7-9	once	TRBJ2-5	CASSPGLAGETQYF	TGTGCCAGCAGCCCGGGACTAGCGGGAGAGACCCAGTACTTC
TRBD2	TRBV6-1	.	TRBJ2-3	CASRLGGTGTDTQYF	TGTGCCAGCCGATTGGGGGGGACGGGCACAGATACGCAGTATTTT
TRBD2	TRBV5-1	.	TRBJ2-7	CASRRLGDYSSYEQYF	TGCGCCAGCCGCAGGCTCGGGGACTATAGCTCCTACGAGCAGTACTTC
TRBD2	TRBV16	.	TRBJ2-5	CASSHGREETQYF	TGTGCCAGCAGCCATGGGAGGGAAGAGACCCAGTACTTC
.	TRBV6-5	.	TRBJ1-5	CASSYLSSGPQHF	TGTGCCAGCAGTTATCTTAGCTCGGGGCCCCAGCATTTT
.	TRBV27	.	TRBJ1-5	CASSPTVGGRANQPQHF	TGTGCCAGCAGTCCAACCGTCGGGGGAAGGGCCAATCAGCCCCAGCATTTT
.	TRBV28	.	TRBJ2-3	CASSLWSSGTDTQYF	TGTGCCAGCAGTTTATGGAGCTCGGGCACAGATACGCAGTATTTT
TRBD2	TRBV19	.	TRBJ2-1	CASSISSGRYNEQFF	TGTGCCAGTAGTATTTCTAGCGGGAGGTACAATGAGCAGTTCTTC
TRBD1	TRBV7-2	.	TRBJ1-4	CASSLGTGGEKLFF	TGTGCCAGCAGCTTAGGGACAGGGGGCGAAAAACTGTTTTTT
TRBD2	TRBV9	.	TRBJ2-1	CASSVDRLAGFYEQFF	TGTGCCAGCAGCGTAGATCGGCTAGCGGGATTCTATGAGCAGTTCTTC
.	TRBV7-2	.	TRBJ2-1	CASSPVGLASYNEQFF	TGTGCCAGCAGCCCAGTCGGGCTAGCTTCCTACAATGAGCAGTTCTTC
.	TRBV7-2	.	TRBJ1-3	CASSLGRRRTVVSGNTIYF	TGTGCCAGCAGCTTAGGTAGAAGGCGGACAGTGGTCTCTGGAAACACCATATATTTT
TRBD1	TRBV27	.	TRBJ1-1	CASSLLGRGERGTEAFF	TGTGCCAGCAGTTTATTAGGCAGGGGGGAAAGGGGGACTGAAGCTTTCTTT
.	TRBV27	.	TRBJ1-2	CASSLSTGPYGYTF	TGTGCCAGCAGTTTATCCACAGGACCCTATGGCTACACCTTC
.	TRBV25-1	few	TRBJ2-7	CASSDPGIQYF	TGTGCCAGCAGTGACCCGGGAATTCAGTACTTC
.	TRBV19	.	TRBJ1-1	CASSMGRGPNTEAFF	TGTGCCAGTAGTATGGGCAGGGGCCCCAACACTGAAGCTTTCTTT
TRBD2	TRBV7-6	.	TRBJ2-5	CASSLARGLAGEETQYF	TGTGCCAGCAGCTTAGCGAGAGGACTAGCGGGAGAAGAGACCCAGTACTTC
TRBD2	TRBV5-1	.	TRBJ2-1	CASSLAPGLADSSYNEQFF	TGCGCCAGCAGCTTGGCGCCAGGACTAGCGGACAGCTCCTACAATGAGCAGTTCTTC
TRBD1	TRBV4-2	few	TRBJ1-5	CASSQEPGGGEPQHF	TGTGCCAGCAGCCAAGAACCAGGGGGCGGAGAGCCCCAGCATTTT
TRBD2	TRBV18	.	TRBJ2-1	CASSPSLAGGNEQFF	TGTGCCAGCTCACCAAGCCTAGCGGGAGGCAATGAGCAGTTCTTC
.	TRBV6-6	.	TRBJ2-7	CASSTTRDSSYEQYF	TGTGCCAGCAGTACAACACGGGACTCCTCCTACGAGCAGTACTTC
.	TRBV7-9	.	TRBJ2-2	CASSNRRGTGELFF	TGTGCCAGCAGCAACCGCAGGGGAACCGGGGAGCTGTTTTTT
TRBD1	TRBV19	.	TRBJ2-1	CASSPRGQGRNEQFF	TGTGCCAGTAGTCCGCGCGGACAGGGTCGAAATGAGCAGTTCTTC
.	TRBV9	.	TRBJ2-5	CASSASPGQETQYF	TGTGCCAGCAGCGCCTCGCCGGGTCAAGAGACCCAGTACTTC
TRBD2	TRBV6-1	.	TRBJ2-7	CASRGTSGMNEQYF	TGTGCCAGCAGGGGGACTAGCGGGATGAACGAGCAGTACTTC
.	TRBV4-2	.	TRBJ1-5	CASSQDGFSSNQPQHF	TGTGCCAGCAGCCAAGACGGGTTTTCGAGCAATCAGCCCCAGCATTTT
.	TRBV5-1	.	TRBJ1-5	CASSPRGEQPQHF	TGCGCCAGCAGCCCCAGGGGAGAACAGCCCCAGCATTTT
TRBD1	TRBV18	.	TRBJ1-1	CASSVQGAHTEAFF	TGTGCCAGCTCCGTACAGGGGGCTCACACTGAAGCTTTCTTT
TRBD2	TRBV19	.	TRBJ2-7	CASSLAGVGNYEQYF	TGTGCCAGTAGTCTAGCGGGAGTGGGGAACTACGAGCAGTACTTC
.	TRBV6-5	.	TRBJ2-7	CASSYTQGESYEQYF	TGTGCCAGCAGTTACACTCAGGGTGAATCCTACGAGCAGTACTTC
.	TRBV14	.	TRBJ2-3	CASSQGSTQYF	TGTGCCAGCAGCCAAGGTAGTACGCAGTATTTT
.	TRBV18	.	TRBJ1-1	CASSPVYSGSWNTEAFF	TGTGCCAGCTCACCCGTTTACTCAGGATCATGGAACACTGAAGCTTTCTTT
TRBD2	TRBV7-9	.	TRBJ2-1	CASSSSGAHNEQFF	TGTGCCAGCAGCTCTAGCGGGGCACACAATGAGCAGTTCTTC
.	TRBV2	few	TRBJ2-7	CASTRWSSYEQYF	TGTGCCAGCACCCGGTGGAGCTCCTACGAGCAGTACTTC
TRBD1	TRBV6-6	.	TRBJ1-1	CASSVQGARTEAFF	TGTGCCAGCAGTGTACAGGGGGCTCGGACTGAAGCTTTCTTT
TRBD2	TRBV19	.	TRBJ2-5	CASSIAGGRETQYF	TGTGCCAGTAGTATAGCGGGGGGGCGAGAGACCCAGTACTTC
.	TRBV5-6	many	TRBJ1-1	CASSLRGTEAFF	TGTGCCAGCAGCTTAAGGGGGACTGAAGCTTTCTTT
TRBD1	TRBV7-2	.	TRBJ1-2	CASSGGQGAGGYTF	TGTGCCAGCAGCGGAGGACAGGGGGCAGGGGGCTACACCTTC
TRBD2	TRBV10-2	.	TRBJ2-7	CASSVKRGGIRAYEQYF	TGCGCCAGCAGTGTAAAGCGGGGGGGCATCAGAGCCTACGAGCAGTACTTC
.	TRBV6-6	.	TRBJ2-2	CASSTGGELFF	TGTGCCAGCAGTACGGGCGGGGAGCTGTTTTTT
TRBD2	TRBV6-5	.	TRBJ2-7	CASREGRGGLSKQYF	TGTGCCAGCAGGGAGGGGCGGGGGGGCCTTAGCAAGCAGTACTTC
TRBD2	TRBV19	once	TRBJ2-3	CASSPNLAGATDTQYF	TGTGCCAGTAGTCCCAACTTAGCGGGAGCGACAGATACGCAGTATTTT
.	TRBV6-1	.	TRBJ2-7	CASNGGDGYEQYF	TGTGCCAGCAATGGAGGGGACGGCTACGAGCAGTACTTC
TRBD1	TRBV9	.	TRBJ2-2	CASSLGTGDLNTGELFF	TGTGCCAGCAGCTTGGGGACAGGGGATTTGAACACCGGGGAGCTGTTTTTT
.	TRBV5-8	once	TRBJ2-7	CASIPPTSTYEQYF	TGTGCCAGCATCCCTCCGACAAGCACCTACGAGCAGTACTTC
.	TRBV19	.	TRBJ1-6	CASTPEYRENSYNSPLHF	TGTGCCAGTACCCCGGAATACAGGGAAAATTCCTATAATTCACCCCTCCACTTT
.	TRBV2	.	TRBJ1-2	CASSEAEAEDSANYGYTF	TGTGCCAGCAGTGAAGCAGAAGCTGAGGACAGTGCTAACTATGGCTACACCTTC
.	TRBV28	.	TRBJ1-4	CASWGGGVGEKLFF	TGTGCCTCATGGGGAGGGGGAGTGGGGGAAAAACTGTTTTTT
.	TRBV9	.	TRBJ2-3	CASSPRGGQRATDTQYF	TGTGCCAGCAGCCCCCGGGGAGGCCAGCGGGCCACAGATACGCAGTATTTT
TRBD2	TRBV7-2	.	TRBJ2-1	CASSLTGLAGGPSGEQFF	TGTGCCAGCAGCTTAACGGGACTAGCGGGAGGGCCCAGTGGTGAGCAGTTCTTC
.	TRBV7-2	.	TRBJ2-7	CASSLFISGNSYEQYF	TGTGCCAGCAGCTTATTTATCAGCGGCAACTCCTACGAGCAGTACTTC
.	TRBV4-2	once	TRBJ2-1	CASSQGGGAGNEQFF	TGTGCCAGCAGCCAAGGAGGGGGGGCGGGCAATGAGCAGTTCTTC
.	TRBV18	.	TRBJ2-7	CASSLNRGLIHEQYF	TGTGCCAGCTCACTTAATAGAGGACTAATCCACGAGCAGTACTTC